These T cell receptor beta chains were read from a single sample in a study of coeliac disease. Some clones are missing from TCRdb's copy, which holds only in-frame ones; the method was immunoSEQ multiplex PCR. The table lists under 9,500 clones, 57% of them singletons. The source material was intraepithelial lymphocytes from the gut. The source of these receptors is a woman aged 55-69 years with celiac disease. Both conserved end residues are part of each CDR3. The D gene is left open where the match is weak. Size values are once, few and many counts, or a class for expanded clones, and some rows have none.

j_call: TRBJ2-3; clone_size: .; d_call: .; v_call: TRBV19; cdr3_length: 13; cdr3_nt: TGTGCCAGTAGTATACGGGCAGGGGACACGCAGTATTTT; cdr3_aa: CASSIRAGDTQYF
j_call: TRBJ1-1; clone_size: few; d_call: TRBD1; v_call: TRBV9; cdr3_length: 16; cdr3_nt: TGTGCCAGCAGCGTCGGGACAGGGGGCGTGAGGACTGAAGCTTTCTTT; cdr3_aa: CASSVGTGGVRTEAFF
j_call: TRBJ2-2; clone_size: .; d_call: .; v_call: TRBV5-4; cdr3_length: 13; cdr3_nt: TGTGCCAGCAGCCTCCAGGACACCGGGGAGCTGTTTTTT; cdr3_aa: CASSLQDTGELFF
j_call: TRBJ2-1; clone_size: .; d_call: TRBD2; v_call: TRBV5-1; cdr3_length: 17; cdr3_nt: TGCGCCAGCAGCCCCGGACAGACTAGCGGCTCCTTCCATGAGCAGTTCTTC; cdr3_aa: CASSPGQTSGSFHEQFF
j_call: TRBJ1-1; clone_size: .; d_call: .; v_call: TRBV9; cdr3_length: 13; cdr3_nt: TGTGCCAGCAGCGATACAGGGAGCACTGAAGCTTTCTTT; cdr3_aa: CASSDTGSTEAFF
j_call: TRBJ2-1; clone_size: .; d_call: .; v_call: TRBV15; cdr3_length: 14; cdr3_nt: TGTGCCACCGGCGGTCCCCATGGGGCGAATGAGCAGTTCTTC; cdr3_aa: CATGGPHGANEQFF
j_call: TRBJ2-7; clone_size: .; d_call: TRBD1; v_call: TRBV7-8; cdr3_length: 17; cdr3_nt: TGTGCCAGCAGCTTAGTAGGGGACAGGAAACTATCCTACGAGCAGTACTTC; cdr3_aa: CASSLVGDRKLSYEQYF
j_call: TRBJ1-1; clone_size: few; d_call: .; v_call: TRBV5-6; cdr3_length: 12; cdr3_nt: TGTGCCAGCAGCCTAATCAACACTGAAGCTTTCTTT; cdr3_aa: CASSLINTEAFF
j_call: TRBJ1-1; clone_size: medium-sized; d_call: TRBD1; v_call: TRBV27; cdr3_length: 15; cdr3_nt: TGTGCCAGCAGTCCCCGGACAGGGTGGAACACTGAAGCTTTCTTT; cdr3_aa: CASSPRTGWNTEAFF
j_call: TRBJ1-1; clone_size: once; d_call: TRBD1; v_call: TRBV25-1; cdr3_length: 15; cdr3_nt: TGTGCCAGCAGTGCCTTAGACAGGGTGAACACTGAAGCTTTCTTT; cdr3_aa: CASSALDRVNTEAFF
j_call: TRBJ1-5; clone_size: once; d_call: .; v_call: TRBV19; cdr3_length: 14; cdr3_nt: TGTGCCAGTGGCCCCCCATGGGAGTCTCAGCCCCAGCATTTT; cdr3_aa: CASGPPWESQPQHF
j_call: TRBJ1-2; clone_size: few; d_call: .; v_call: TRBV6-5; cdr3_length: 15; cdr3_nt: TGTGCCAGCAGTTACTCCAGTACGGACGGGGTGGGCTACACCTTC; cdr3_aa: CASSYSSTDGVGYTF
j_call: TRBJ1-2; clone_size: medium-sized; d_call: TRBD1; v_call: TRBV15; cdr3_length: 15; cdr3_nt: TGTGCCACCAATTCTCAGGGGGAGCTCTACTATGGCTACACCTTC; cdr3_aa: CATNSQGELYYGYTF
j_call: TRBJ1-5; clone_size: .; d_call: .; v_call: TRBV18; cdr3_length: 15; cdr3_nt: TGTGCCAGCTCACCAGACGGTACGGGGAATCAGCCCCAGCATTTT; cdr3_aa: CASSPDGTGNQPQHF
j_call: TRBJ2-2; clone_size: .; d_call: .; v_call: TRBV13; cdr3_length: 12; cdr3_nt: TGTGCCAGCAGCTTACCCGCCGGGGAGCTGTTTTTT; cdr3_aa: CASSLPAGELFF
j_call: TRBJ1-4; clone_size: .; d_call: .; v_call: TRBV27; cdr3_length: 12; cdr3_nt: TGTGCCAGTTCGGGGTTAAATGAAAAACTGTTTTTT; cdr3_aa: CASSGLNEKLFF